This T cell receptor beta chain was sequenced in a study of somatic mutations in cytotoxic T cells in rheumatoid arthritis. For the study at large: Flow sorting at nearly 100% purity was applied to some V beta antibody-stained T-cell populations, which included V beta1+ cells sequenced for TCRB. Study observations and caveats: Per patient, the largest CD8+ clone was found to exceed 20% of CD8+ cells in 8 of 65 cases.

Here immunoSEQ multiplex PCR was the method, and the copy in TCRdb shows in-frame clones only, minus some. The sample records some 26,000 clones, more than 75% being singletons. A remark on this clone: Its specificity is not known.

CDR1 is MGHRA and CDR2 is YSYEKL in the germline V gene. The CDR3 is made up of 16 amino acids. J gave up 14 bases and V 4 bases, and 17 bases lay outside the gene matches. This clonotype was obtained from a man aged 45-60 years in good health. What was sequenced was CD8+ T cells sorted from blood. This chain uses TRBV4-1 with TRBJ2-1; 10 bases align to TRBD2. CDR3 DNA: TGCGCCAGCAGCCCCAAGGTTGACCCCTTAGCGGGAGGAAAGTTCTTC. Its protein is CASSPKVDPLAGGKFF.